This T cell receptor (beta chain) was sequenced in a study of cytomegalovirus exposure and HLA in healthy donors. Background on the study: Earlier findings included 117 million unique TCR beta sequences obtained from 150 million to 200 million T cells.

These donors counted as nominally healthy when sampled, but unrecorded immune exposures were likely. A note on this clone: Its antigen is unidentified.

Study-wide findings and caveats: In a later analysis, across HLA loci, associated TCR counts were highest for DRB1, lowest for HLA-C. Investigators reported 150 to 200 TCR beta chains as tied to cytomegalovirus.

Vbeta (60) and Jbeta (13) primers were used in the PCR. Profiling relied on immunoSEQ multiplex PCR, and the TCRdb table lists in-frame clones only, not all of them. The sample consists of about 210,000 clones, roughly 82% of them appearing once. The CDR3 contains 16 residues. Unmatched junction bases numbered 8, after V lost 1 base and J lost 7 bases. Germline CDR1 reads SGHVS; CDR2 reads FNYEAQ. This sequence was found in a man aged 40-50 years in good health and CMV-seropositive. The J gene is TRBJ2-1, the V gene TRBV7-6, with TRBD2 matching over 9 bases. The sequenced sample was PBMCs. The CDR3 DNA follows: TGTGCCAGCAGCTTAGACTTTCTAGCGGGAATGAATGAGCAGTTCTTC. Its protein is CASSLDFLAGMNEQFF.